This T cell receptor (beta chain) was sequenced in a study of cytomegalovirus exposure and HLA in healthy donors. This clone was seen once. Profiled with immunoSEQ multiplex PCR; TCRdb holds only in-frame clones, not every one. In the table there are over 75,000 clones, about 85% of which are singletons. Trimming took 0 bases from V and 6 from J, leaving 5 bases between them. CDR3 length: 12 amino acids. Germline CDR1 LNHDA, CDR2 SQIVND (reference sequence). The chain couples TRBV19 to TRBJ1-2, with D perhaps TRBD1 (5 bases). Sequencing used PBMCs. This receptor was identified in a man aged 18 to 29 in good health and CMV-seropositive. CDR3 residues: CASSIEQDGYTF. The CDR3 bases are TGTGCCAGTAGTATAGAACAGGATGGCTACACCTTC.